A selection of T cell receptor beta chains follows, all from one sample in a study of T cells in Graves' hyperthyroidism and ophthalmopathy. Using its own MiXCR run on the multiplex PCR reads, TCRdb lists one record per CDR3 protein. The table records about 700,000 distinct CDR3 sequences, around 13% of them present only once. The sequenced sample was blood. The source of these receptors is a woman aged 18-29 years with Graves' hyperthyroidism. CDR3s include the opening cysteine and the closing phenylalanine or tryptophan. Each record gives: D gene, V gene, J gene, clone size, CDR3 DNA, CDR3 protein. A D gene is named only where the DNA matches it firmly. Size tells how often a clone was seen (once, few, many) or the class of an expanded clone, and some rows leave it out.

.	TRBV7-8	TRBJ2-7	many	TGTGCCAGCAGACCAACAGGACAGCTCTACGAGCAGTACTTC	CASRPTGQLYEQYF
.	TRBV5-5	TRBJ1-5	.	TGTGCCGGCAGCTTGGCCGACGGGGGGAGGCAGCCCCAGCATTTT	CAGSLADGGRQPQHF
TRBD1	TRBV10-3	TRBJ2-1	few	TGTGCCATCAGCCGGACAGGGGATTACAATGAGCAGTTCTTC	CAISRTGDYNEQFF
.	TRBV19	TRBJ2-1	.	TGTGCCACCGCCGGCGCTCTTCCGAATGAGCAGTTCTTC	CATAGALPNEQFF
.	TRBV20-1	TRBJ2-3	few	TGCAGTGCTAATCCCTTGGCGGAGAGCACAGATACGCAGTATTTT	CSANPLAESTDTQYF
TRBD2	TRBV3-1	TRBJ2-3	few	TGTGCCAGCAGCCAAGTATTCGGGCGGGAGGACCGCAAGGGGGATACGCAGTATTTT	CASSQVFGREDRKGDTQYF
TRBD1	TRBV4-3	TRBJ1-4	.	TGCGCCAGCAGCCAATCGGGGGACAGGTTTAATGAAAAACTGTTTTTT	CASSQSGDRFNEKLFF
.	TRBV30	TRBJ2-7	many	TGTGCCTGGAGTGTAAATGGGGGCAGGGGCTACGAGCAGTACTTC	CAWSVNGGRGYEQYF
TRBD2	TRBV11-2	TRBJ2-1	many	TGTGCCAGCAGCTTGACTAGCGGCCCTAATGAGCAGTTCTTC	CASSLTSGPNEQFF
TRBD1	TRBV10-3	TRBJ2-7	many	TGTGCCATCAGTGAAGACGGGACAGGGGGCTACGAGCAGTACTTC	CAISEDGTGGYEQYF
.	TRBV28	TRBJ2-7	many	TGTGCCAGCAGTTCACCGGGACGACTAACCTACGAGCAGTACTTC	CASSSPGRLTYEQYF
.	TRBV24-1	TRBJ1-2	many	TGTGCCACCAGTGCTACGATGACAGGCGGATACACCTTC	CATSATMTGGYTF
TRBD1	TRBV20-1	TRBJ1-1	few	TGCAGTGCTAGAGCGATGGACAGGGGGAACACTGAAGCTTTCTTT	CSARAMDRGNTEAFF
TRBD1	TRBV27	TRBJ2-7	many	TGTGCCAGCAGTTTTGGGACAGGGGGCGCCCTTACCTACGAGCAGTACTTC	CASSFGTGGALTYEQYF
.	TRBV2	TRBJ2-7	many	TGTGCCAGCGAAGGGTACGAGCAGTACTTC	CASEGYEQYF
TRBD1	TRBV7-9	TRBJ1-5	.	TGTGCCAGCACGGGACAGGGTGACCAGCCCCAGCATTTT	CASTGQGDQPQHF
.	TRBV28	TRBJ1-5	.	TGTGCCAGCAGTTTGTGGGACATCGGTAAAAATCAGCCCCAGCATTTT	CASSLWDIGKNQPQHF
TRBD2	TRBV6-1	TRBJ2-3	.	TGTGCCAGCAGTGAGGGACTAGTCCCTAGCACAGATACGCAGTATTTT	CASSEGLVPSTDTQYF